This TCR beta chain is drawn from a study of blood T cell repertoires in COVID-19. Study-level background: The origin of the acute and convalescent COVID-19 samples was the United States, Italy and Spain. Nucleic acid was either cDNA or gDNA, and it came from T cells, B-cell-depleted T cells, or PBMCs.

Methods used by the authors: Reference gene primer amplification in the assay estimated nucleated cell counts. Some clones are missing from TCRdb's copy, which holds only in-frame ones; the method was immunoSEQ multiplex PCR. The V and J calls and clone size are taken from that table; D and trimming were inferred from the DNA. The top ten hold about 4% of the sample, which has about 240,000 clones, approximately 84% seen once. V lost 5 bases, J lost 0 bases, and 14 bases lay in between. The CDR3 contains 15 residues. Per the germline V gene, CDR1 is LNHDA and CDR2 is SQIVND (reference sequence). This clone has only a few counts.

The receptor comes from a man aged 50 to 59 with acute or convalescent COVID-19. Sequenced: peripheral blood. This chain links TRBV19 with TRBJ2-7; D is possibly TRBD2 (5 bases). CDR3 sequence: CASSQLALSSYEQYF. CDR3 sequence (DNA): TGTGCCAGTAGTCAGCTAGCTCTTAGCTCCTACGAGCAGTACTTC.